This TCR beta chain was identified during a study of T-cell reconstitution after alpha-beta-depleted transplantation in children. Molecular barcoding with unique molecular identifiers was used for the TCRbeta library. MiXCR, applied by TCRdb to the PCR reads, yields one record per CDR3 protein. The data show about 460,000 distinct CDR3 sequences, approximately 13% seen once. This clonotype was recorded many times. Trimming shortened V by 3 bases and J by 1 base, and 10 bases separated the two germline ends. The CDR3 sequence is 15 residues long. The receptor was isolated from a human donor who donated a stem cell graft to a child with combined immunodeficiency. This rearrangement joins TRBV12-3 or TRBV12-4 to TRBJ2-1; D remains unclear. The input for sequencing was PBMCs from the stem cell graft donor, taken from the stem cell graft. The CDR3 DNA reads as TGTGCCAGCAGTTTCTGGGGAAGTTCCTACAATGAGCAGTTCTTC. It codes for CASSFWGSSYNEQFF.